The 6 T cell receptor beta chains listed next were all sequenced from one sample in a study of sequential checkpoint blockade in melanoma. TCRdb's copy holds only in-frame clones and misses some; the assay was immunoSEQ multiplex PCR. The profile shows 2,500 or so clones, around 23% of them singletons. Sample treatment: randomized to nivolumab then ipilimumab (arm A) or the reverse (arm B). Sequencing used tumor tissue (inferred from file names), obtained from a patient given nivolumab and ipilimumab in sequence. Receptor source: a human donor with melanoma.

By its share, this clone is medium-sized. The chain recombines TRBV6-8 with TRBJ2-2; no clear D gene. This CDR3 has 15 amino acids. Germline V gene lookup returns CDR1 MNHGY and CDR2 SAAAGT. Trimming removed 5 bases from V and 0 bases from J, with 10 bases in between. The CDR3 DNA reads TGTGCCAGCAGTCAGGAGCATTCGAACACCGGGGAGCTGTTTTTT. Translation: CASSQEHSNTGELFF.

Ten or more counts support this clone. This chain connects TRBV6-8 to TRBJ1-5; tentatively, D is TRBD1 (5 bases). CDR1 and CDR2 from the germline V gene are MNHGY and SAAAGT. CDR3 length: 14 amino acids. Deletions cut 5 bases from V and 10 bases from J, with 18 bases between. This CDR3 is CASSPGRSDVPQHF. Here the CDR3 DNA reads TGTGCCAGCAGTCCGGGACGGAGCGACGTACCCCAGCATTTT.

The chain links TRBV30 to TRBJ1-1; D gene unclear. The CDR3 has 16 amino acids. V was cut by 0 bases and J by 3 bases, with 17 bases left in between. CDR1 is GTSNPN and CDR2 is SVGIG in the germline V gene (reference sequence). The CDR3 spells CAWSVKYRTGDTEAFF. The CDR3, as DNA: TGTGCCTGGAGTGTTAAATATAGAACGGGCGACACTGAAGCTTTCTTT. The full variable domain, rest sourced from reference TRBV30 and TRBJ1-1, is SQTIHQWPATLVQPVGSPLSLECTVEGTSNPNLYWYRQAAGRGLQLLFYSVGIGQISSEVPQNLSASRPQDRQFILSSKKLLLSDSGFYLCAWSVKYRTGDTEAFFGQGTRLTVV.

In this sample, this clone turned up a few times. The chain recombines TRBV23-1 with TRBJ2-7; 11 bases agree with TRBD1. TRBV23-1 is assigned to the ORF class and has an uncertain function. The trim removed 6 bases at V and 7 bases at J, leaving 5 bases unmatched. The CDR3 has 13 amino acids. The CDR3 spells CASRGQGVEEQYF. CDR3 coding DNA: TGCGCCAGCAGGGGACAGGGGGTAGAGGAGCAGTACTTC.

By sample fraction, this clone is medium-sized. V and J are TRBV11-3 and TRBJ1-2; tentatively, D is TRBD1 (6 bases). CDR1 and CDR2 (germline): SGHNT, YENEEA. The ends were cut back, 6 bases at V and 0 bases at J, with 17 bases in the middle. This CDR3 has 16 residues. The CDR3 reads CASSARDTLTNYGYTF. The CDR3 bases are TGTGCCAGCAGTGCTCGGGACACACTCACTAACTATGGCTACACCTTC.

This chain joins TRBV5-1 and TRBJ2-3; 12 bases line up with TRBD2. J lost 1 base, V lost 4 bases, and 4 bases had no gene match. This CDR3 comprises 16 residues. From germline, CDR1 is SGHRS and CDR2 YFSETQ. CDR3 residues: CASSVTSGGGTDTQYF. CDR3 bases: TGCGCCAGCAGCGTGACTAGCGGGGGCGGCACAGATACGCAGTATTTT.